The clone carrying this TCR beta chain was seen once. Trimming pared 1 base from V and 0 bases from J, leaving 5 bases between. Germline V lookup: CDR1 SEHNR, CDR2 FQNEAQ (reference sequence). There are 14 residues in the CDR3. These data come from a study of PD-L1 blockade in urothelial cancer. Study context: Atezolizumab at 1,200 mg intravenously every 3 weeks was started by patients at some point between 2014 and 2015. Patients with male sex and bladder-origin urothelial cancer accounted for about 85% of the 29 enrolled.

The time point is: peripheral blood 6 weeks after treatment start. Sequencing used immunoSEQ multiplex PCR; TCRdb keeps in-frame clones, though not all of them. The data hold some 120,000 clones, with roughly 90% observed a single time. The TCR was taken from a man between 60 and 70 years old with urothelial cancer. The chain carries TRBV7-9 and TRBJ2-3, with D hard to call. Sequenced here: PBMCs, sampled around atezolizumab (anti-PD-L1) treatment. For the CDR3, the DNA is TGTGCCAGCAGCTTAGGGCGGAGCACAGATACGCAGTATTTT. Translating it yields CASSLGRSTDTQYF. The whole variable domain, filled in from reference TRBV7-9 and TRBJ2-3, reads DTGVSQNPRHKITKRGQNVTFRCDPISEHNRLYWYRQTLGQGPEFLTYFQNEAQLEKSRLLSDRFSAERPKGSFSTLEIQRTEQGDSAMYLCASSLGRSTDTQYFGPGTRLTVL.